The 29 T cell receptor beta chains presented below share a single source sample, sequenced in a study of blood T cell repertoires in COVID-19. Assay used: immunoSEQ multiplex PCR; TCRdb lists only in-frame clones, some missing. The sample consists of roughly 200,000 clones, 86% of them appearing once. Sequencing was carried out using PBMCs or T cells enriched from blood (not recorded which). The receptors derive from a young woman who had been exposed to COVID-19.

V is TRBV19 and J is TRBJ2-7; D possibly corresponds to TRBD2 (5 bases). V gave up 5 bases and J gave up 3 bases, with 17 bases separating them. There are 15 residues in the CDR3. Looked up from germline, CDR1 is LNHDA and CDR2 is SQIVND (reference sequence). The DNA of the CDR3 is TGTGCCAGTAGTGCCAGTCTTGGAGGTGTCTACGAGCAGTACTTC. Encoded protein: CASSASLGGVYEQYF.

The rearrangement joins TRBV5-8 to TRBJ1-6; TRBD1 aligns across 7 bases. CDR1 and CDR2 from the germline V gene are SGHTS and YDEGEE. J lost 7 bases, V lost 0 bases, and 4 bases had no gene match. The CDR3 has 15 residues. CDR3 DNA sequence: TGTGCCAGCAGCTTGGTTCAGGGGGAGAATTCACCCCTCCACTTT. It encodes CASSLVQGENSPLHF.

The chain combines TRBV7-8 with TRBJ2-7, with D unresolved. The germline gives CDR1 SGHVS, CDR2 FQNEAQ. The CDR3 spans 15 residues. V gave up 0 bases and J gave up 3 bases, with 12 bases separating them. The CDR3 reads CASSLAQRSRYEQYF. The DNA for the CDR3 is TGTGCCAGCAGCTTAGCACAACGATCCCGCTACGAGCAGTACTTC. The full variable domain, completed using reference TRBV7-8 and TRBJ2-7, is GAGVSQSPRYKVAKRGQDVALRCDPISGHVSLFWYQQALGQGPEFLTYFQNEAQLDKSGLPSDRFFAERPEGSVSTLKIQRTQQEDSAVYLCASSLAQRSRYEQYFGPGTRLTVT.

DNA of the CDR3: TGTGCCAGCAGTTTCGACCCCTGGGGCACGGAGGGCTACACCTTC. Translating gives CASSFDPWGTEGYTF. The chain carries TRBV27 and TRBJ1-2, with D maybe TRBD1 (5 bases). This CDR3 has 15 residues. Trimming stripped 3 bases from V and 8 bases from J, with 19 bases between. Germline V gene lookup returns CDR1 MNHEY and CDR2 SMNVEV (reference sequence).

The V gene is TRBV2, the J gene TRBJ2-6; D possibly corresponds to TRBD1 (6 bases). Germline-derived CDR1 and CDR2 are SNHLY and FYNNEI. CDR3 length: 19 residues. The V gene lost 0 bases and the J gene lost 0 bases, with 15 bases spanning the gap. CDR3 nucleotide sequence: TGTGCCAGCAGTGAAGCACGACAGGAGATGACCTCTGGGGCCAACGTCCTGACTTTC. It codes for CASSEARQEMTSGANVLTF.

V is TRBV4-2 and J is TRBJ2-1, with a weak D call TRBD2 (6 bases). The ends were cut back, 1 base at V and 2 bases at J, with 15 bases in the middle. There are 17 residues in the CDR3. CDR1 is LGHNA, CDR2 YNFKEQ, per germline. CDR3 in DNA: TGTGCCAGCAGCCAAGTTAGTACTAGCTTGACCTACAATGAGCAGTTCTTC. Protein sequence: CASSQVSTSLTYNEQFF.

This rearrangement joins TRBV3-1 (or the pseudogene TRBV3-2) to TRBJ1-3; D possibly corresponds to TRBD1 (5 bases). Between the trimmed V and J ends, which lost 4 bases and 0 bases, there was a span of 13 bases. The CDR3 sequence is 16 residues long. Per germline, CDR1 LGHDT and CDR2 YNNKEL (reference sequence). The CDR3, as DNA: TGTGCCAGCAGCCTCGCAGGGCATATCTCTGGAAACACCATATATTTT. This sequence encodes CASSLAGHISGNTIYF.

This chain uses TRBV27 with TRBJ2-1; TRBD1 matches 9 bases. With V trimmed by 3 bases and J by 7 bases, 10 bases remained unmatched. The CDR3 totals 16 residues. Looked up from germline, CDR1 is MNHEY and CDR2 is SMNVEV (reference sequence). The CDR3 DNA reads TGTGCCAGCAGTTTCTACTCCGGGACAGGGATGAATGAGCAGTTCTTC. Protein: CASSFYSGTGMNEQFF.

In this sample, this clone turned up once. The rearrangement joins TRBV13 to TRBJ1-1; the D is unclear. The V end lost 3 bases, the J end lost 4 bases, and 12 bases lay between the germline ends. The CDR3 sequence is 14 residues long. Germline V gives CDR1 PRHDT, CDR2 FYEKMQ (reference sequence). In DNA, the CDR3 is TGTGCCAGCAGCTTCGGGTTTATTGGCACTGAAGCTTTCTTT. Translated: CASSFGFIGTEAFF.

V is TRBV14 and J is TRBJ2-7; 8 bases are shared with TRBD1. The CDR3 consists of 15 residues. The trim removed 4 bases at V and 6 bases at J, leaving 11 bases unmatched. Germline V gives CDR1 SGHDN, CDR2 FVKESK. CDR3 bases: TGTGCCAGCAGCCCTCTGGGGACAGGCGCCCGCGAGCAGTACTTC. This gives the protein CASSPLGTGAREQYF.

The CDR3 DNA follows: TGTGCCAGCAGCCGCCCTGGGAGTCGGGGAAACACCATATATTTT. Its protein is CASSRPGSRGNTIYF. This rearrangement joins TRBV9 to TRBJ1-3; no reliable D call. The germline V and J ends were trimmed by 4 bases and 4 bases, with 15 bases remaining between them. The CDR3 loop spans 15 amino acids. Germline assignment: CDR1 SGDLS and CDR2 YYNGEE.

This chain links TRBV29-1 with TRBJ2-1, with D uncertain. With 4 bases removed from V and 4 bases from J, the gap between germline ends came to 2 bases. The CDR3 covers 10 residues. The germline CDR1 and CDR2 sequences are SQVTM and ANQGSEA. The CDR3: CSVAYNEQFF. The CDR3 coding sequence is TGCAGCGTTGCATACAATGAGCAGTTCTTC.

This clone was counted between two and nine times. J is TRBJ1-3 and V is TRBV29-1; 8 nucleotides line up with TRBD1. With V trimmed by 6 bases and J by 0 bases, 1 base remained unmatched. The CDR3 is made up of 13 amino acids. Germline V gene lookup returns CDR1 SQVTM and CDR2 ANQGSEA. For the CDR3, the DNA is TGCAGCGTCACAGGGGGCTCTGGAAACACCATATATTTT. Its protein product is CSVTGGSGNTIYF.

This chain uses TRBV18 with TRBJ1-2; D remains unclear. V was trimmed by 2 bases and J by 0 bases, leaving 7 bases between them. The germline CDR1 and CDR2 sequences are KGHSH and LQKENI. This CDR3 is built from 14 residues. The CDR3 coding sequence is TGTGCCAGCTCACCAAGTCAGGCTAACTATGGCTACACCTTC. It yields the protein CASSPSQANYGYTF.

This clone was recorded only once. The chain employs TRBV24-1 and TRBJ1-5; D is undetermined. The length of the CDR3 is 12 residues. Trimming shortened V by 9 bases and J by 3 bases, and 8 bases separated the two germline ends. CDR1 is KGHDR, CDR2 SFDVKD, per germline. For the CDR3, the DNA is TGTGCCACCGGCCAGGACAATCAGCCCCAGCATTTT. Protein product: CATGQDNQPQHF.

V and J are TRBV24-1 and TRBJ1-5; the D gene is possibly TRBD1 (5 bases). V lost 4 bases and J 0 bases, leaving 9 bases between the germline ends. The CDR3 sequence is 15 residues long. Germline-derived CDR1 and CDR2 are KGHDR and SFDVKD. The CDR3, as DNA: TGTGCCACCAGTGACGCAGGGTATAGCAATCAGCCCCAGCATTTT. Translating it yields CATSDAGYSNQPQHF.

This sequence joins TRBV5-1 and TRBJ1-4; TRBD1 matches 10 bases. With 3 bases clipped from V and 7 bases from J, the junction kept 18 bases outside the gene matches. Germline V gene sequence: CDR1 SGHRS, CDR2 YFSETQ. The CDR3 is made up of 19 amino acids. In nucleotides, the CDR3 is TGCGCCAGCAGCTCCCGTGACTTGGGACAGGGGATGGATCGTGAAAAACTGTTTTTT. Its translation is CASSSRDLGQGMDREKLFF.

The chain employs TRBV27 and TRBJ1-2; D is perhaps TRBD1 (6 bases). CDR3 length: 16 amino acids. Germline CDR1 MNHEY, CDR2 SMNVEV (reference sequence). Trimming stripped 1 base from V and 3 bases from J, with 15 bases between. The CDR3 loop is CASSLLTGGADYGYTF. The CDR3 region has the DNA TGTGCCAGCAGTTTATTAACGGGGGGCGCGGACTATGGCTACACCTTC.

The rearrangement uses TRBV5-1 and TRBJ2-1; 9 nucleotides line up with TRBD1. This CDR3 has 16 amino acids. The V segment lost 5 bases and the J segment 1 base; nucleotides outside the gene matches: 7. Germline-derived CDR1 and CDR2 are SGHRS and YFSETQ. CDR3 amino acids: CASSLTGGVSYNEQFF. DNA for the CDR3: TGCGCCAGCAGTCTCACAGGGGGCGTTTCCTACAATGAGCAGTTCTTC.

V is TRBV5-1 and J is TRBJ1-5, with D unresolved. Germline assignment: CDR1 SGHRS and CDR2 YFSETQ. CDR3 size: 13 residues. Trimming stripped 0 bases from V and 3 bases from J, with 4 bases between. CDR3 region: CASSLAHNQPQHF. For the CDR3, the DNA is TGCGCCAGCAGCTTGGCCCACAATCAGCCCCAGCATTTT.

The chain joins TRBV7-6 to TRBJ2-3; perhaps TRBD2 as D (6 bases). The germline V and J ends were trimmed by 5 bases and 3 bases, with 12 bases remaining between them. In germline, CDR1 is SGHVS, CDR2 FNYEAQ. This CDR3 contains 14 residues. The CDR3 DNA follows: TGTGCCAGCAGCCCGGGGGTGGCGACAGATACGCAGTATTTT. This encodes CASSPGVATDTQYF.

This clone has just one count. V is TRBV6-2 or TRBV6-3 and J is TRBJ2-1, with TRBD2 identical over 8 bases. The CDR3 runs 17 residues. V lost 2 bases and J lost 2; bases outside the gene matches: 8. Germline V CDR1 and CDR2: MNHEY, SVGEGT. CDR3 sequence: CASSYGFRGGPYNEQFF. The DNA for the CDR3 is TGTGCCAGCAGTTACGGTTTCCGGGGGGGTCCCTACAATGAGCAGTTCTTC.

The chain employs TRBV11-2 and TRBJ1-1; no definite D call. Germline V gives CDR1 SGHAT, CDR2 FQNNGV. There are 14 residues in the CDR3. V lost 0 bases, J lost 3 bases, and 8 bases lay in between. The CDR3 DNA follows: TGTGCCAGCAGCTTAGATCGGGTTGACACTGAAGCTTTCTTT. The encoded protein is CASSLDRVDTEAFF.

This chain links TRBV19 with TRBJ2-3; the match to TRBD1 covers 7 bases. This CDR3 contains 18 residues. Germline V gene data show CDR1 as LNHDA and CDR2 as SQIVND (reference sequence). The J segment lost 1 base and the V segment lost 3 bases, leaving 13 bases of the junction unmatched. The CDR3 bases are TGTGCCAGTAGTATCAGGGTCGGGGCAGGGGGTCGCACAGATACGCAGTATTTT. Translating gives CASSIRVGAGGRTDTQYF.

This clone has a handful of counts. V usage is TRBV10-3 and J usage is TRBJ1-3; 10 bases line up with TRBD1. Per the germline V gene, CDR1 is ENHRY and CDR2 is SYGVKD. CDR3 size: 15 residues. V lost 7 bases, J lost 4 bases, and 7 bases stayed unmatched. The CDR3 loop is CAIKPGQGFGNTIYF. CDR3 coding DNA: TGTGCCATCAAACCGGGACAGGGGTTCGGAAACACCATATATTTT.

V is TRBV13 and J is TRBJ2-1; 12 nucleotides match TRBD1. Germline lookup yields CDR1 PRHDT and CDR2 FYEKMQ (reference sequence). This CDR3 region has 13 residues. After removal of 5 bases from V and 14 bases from J, the junction contained 7 bases not matched to a gene. CDR3: CASSPGTGGEEFF. The CDR3 region has the DNA TGTGCCAGCAGCCCCGGGACAGGGGGCGAAGAGTTCTTC. The full variable domain, in which reference TRBV13 and TRBJ2-1 provide the parts outside the CDR3, is AAGVIQSPRHLIKEKRETATLKCYPIPRHDTVYWYQQGPGQDPQFLISFYEKMQSDKGSIPDRFSAQQFSDYHSELNMSSLELGDSALYFCASSPGTGGEEFFGPGTRLTVL.

The gene calls are TRBV7-9 and TRBJ1-1; D is undetermined. The germline V gene has CDR1 SEHNR and CDR2 FQNEAQ (reference sequence). The CDR3 extends over 12 amino acids. V was pared by 1 base and J by 8 bases, with 8 bases between. The CDR3 reads CASSLDGPEAFF. The CDR3 region has the DNA TGTGCCAGCAGCTTAGATGGCCCCGAAGCTTTCTTT. Full variable domain (missing parts from reference TRBV7-9 and TRBJ1-1): DTGVSQNPRHKITKRGQNVTFRCDPISEHNRLYWYRQTLGQGPEFLTYFQNEAQLEKSRLLSDRFSAERPKGSFSTLEIQRTEQGDSAMYLCASSLDGPEAFFGQGTRLTVV.

The chain uses TRBV6-5 and TRBJ1-1; 9 positions match TRBD1. The CDR3 is 13 amino acids. Germline CDR1 and CDR2: MNHEY and SVGAGI. Trimming removed 6 bases from V and 11 bases from J; junction bases left unmatched: 10. The CDR3 sequence: CASRREQGAYAFF. The CDR3 DNA is TGTGCCAGCAGACGGGAACAGGGGGCGTACGCTTTCTTT.

The rearrangement links TRBV29-1 to TRBJ2-3, with 9 bases aligning to TRBD1. The CDR3 is 13 residues long. Germline values: CDR1 SQVTM, CDR2 ANQGSEA. Trimming at V came to 7 bases and at J to 3 bases, leaving 5 bases not matched to a gene. The CDR3 reads CSESGTGTDTQYF. Written as DNA, the CDR3 is TGCAGCGAATCCGGGACAGGGACAGATACGCAGTATTTT.